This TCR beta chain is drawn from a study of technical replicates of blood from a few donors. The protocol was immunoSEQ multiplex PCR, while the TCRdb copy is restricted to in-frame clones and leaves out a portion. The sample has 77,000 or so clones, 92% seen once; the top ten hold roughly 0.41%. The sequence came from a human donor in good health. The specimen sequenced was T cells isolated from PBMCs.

The CDR3 DNA reads as TGTGCCAGCCAACCCACGCGGGTGGGAGGGCCTCTTGAGCAGTTCTTC. It translates to CASQPTRVGGPLEQFF. This sequence joins TRBV13 and TRBJ2-1; 7 nucleotides match TRBD2. With 8 bases clipped from V and 9 bases from J, the junction kept 19 bases outside the gene matches. The length of the CDR3 is 16 residues. CDR1 is PRHDT, CDR2 FYEKMQ, per germline (reference sequence).